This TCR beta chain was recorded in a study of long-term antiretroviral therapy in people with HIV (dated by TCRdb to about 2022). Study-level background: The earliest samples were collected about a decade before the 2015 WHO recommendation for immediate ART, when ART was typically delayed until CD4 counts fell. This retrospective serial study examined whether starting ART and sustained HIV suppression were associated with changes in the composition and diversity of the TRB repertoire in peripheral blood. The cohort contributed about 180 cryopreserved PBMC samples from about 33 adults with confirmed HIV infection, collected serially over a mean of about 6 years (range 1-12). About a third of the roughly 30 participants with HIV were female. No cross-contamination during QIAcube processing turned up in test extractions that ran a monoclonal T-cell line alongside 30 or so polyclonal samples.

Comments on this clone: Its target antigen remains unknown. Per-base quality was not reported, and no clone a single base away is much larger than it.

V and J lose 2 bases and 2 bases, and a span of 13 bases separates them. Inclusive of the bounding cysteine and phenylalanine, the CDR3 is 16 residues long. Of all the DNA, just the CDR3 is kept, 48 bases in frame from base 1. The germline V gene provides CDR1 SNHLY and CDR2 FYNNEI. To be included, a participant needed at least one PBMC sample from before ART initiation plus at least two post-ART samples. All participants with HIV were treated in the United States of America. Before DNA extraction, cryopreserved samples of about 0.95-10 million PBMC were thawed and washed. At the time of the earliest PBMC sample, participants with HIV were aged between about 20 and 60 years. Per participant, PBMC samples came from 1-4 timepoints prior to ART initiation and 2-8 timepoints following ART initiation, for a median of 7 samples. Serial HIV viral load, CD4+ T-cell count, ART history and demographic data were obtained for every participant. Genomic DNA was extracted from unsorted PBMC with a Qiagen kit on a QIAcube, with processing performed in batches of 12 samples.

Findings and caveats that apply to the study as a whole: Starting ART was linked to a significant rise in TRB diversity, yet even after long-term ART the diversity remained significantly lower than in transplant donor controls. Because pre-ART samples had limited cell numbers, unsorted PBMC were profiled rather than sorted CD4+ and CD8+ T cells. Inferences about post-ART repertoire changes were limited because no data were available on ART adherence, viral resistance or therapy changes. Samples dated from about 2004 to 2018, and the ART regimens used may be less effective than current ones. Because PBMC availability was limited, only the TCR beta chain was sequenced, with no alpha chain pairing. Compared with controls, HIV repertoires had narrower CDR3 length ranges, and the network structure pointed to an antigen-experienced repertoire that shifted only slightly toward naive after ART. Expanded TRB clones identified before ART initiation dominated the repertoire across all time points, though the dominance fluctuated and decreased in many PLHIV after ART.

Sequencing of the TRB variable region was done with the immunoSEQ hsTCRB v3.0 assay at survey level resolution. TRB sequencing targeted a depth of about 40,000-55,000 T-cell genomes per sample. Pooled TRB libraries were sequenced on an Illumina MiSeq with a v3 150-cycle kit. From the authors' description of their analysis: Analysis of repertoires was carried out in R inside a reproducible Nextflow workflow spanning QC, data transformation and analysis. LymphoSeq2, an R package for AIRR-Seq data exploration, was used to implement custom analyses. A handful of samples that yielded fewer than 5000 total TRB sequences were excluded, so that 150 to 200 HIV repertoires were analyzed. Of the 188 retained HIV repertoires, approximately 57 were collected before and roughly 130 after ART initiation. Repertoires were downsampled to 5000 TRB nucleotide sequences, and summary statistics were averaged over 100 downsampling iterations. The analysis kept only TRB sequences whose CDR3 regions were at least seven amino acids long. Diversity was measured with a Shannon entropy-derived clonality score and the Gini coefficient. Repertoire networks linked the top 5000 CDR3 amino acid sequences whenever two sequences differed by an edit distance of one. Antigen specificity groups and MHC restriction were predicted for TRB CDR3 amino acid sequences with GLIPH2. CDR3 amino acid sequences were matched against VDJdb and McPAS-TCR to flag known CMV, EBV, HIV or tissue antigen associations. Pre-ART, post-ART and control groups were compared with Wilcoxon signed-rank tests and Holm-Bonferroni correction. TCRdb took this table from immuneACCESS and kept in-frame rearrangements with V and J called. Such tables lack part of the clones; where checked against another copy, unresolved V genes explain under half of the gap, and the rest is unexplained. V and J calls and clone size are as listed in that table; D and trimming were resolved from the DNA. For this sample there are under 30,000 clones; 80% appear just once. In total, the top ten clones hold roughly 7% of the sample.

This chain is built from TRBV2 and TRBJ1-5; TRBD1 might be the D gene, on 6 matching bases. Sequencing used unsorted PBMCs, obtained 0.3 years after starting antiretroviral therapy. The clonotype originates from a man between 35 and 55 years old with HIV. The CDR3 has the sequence CASSEWLGGGNQPQHF. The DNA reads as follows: TGTGCCAGCAGTGAATGGTTGGGGGGCGGCAATCAGCCCCAGCATTTT.